This entry is about one T cell receptor beta chain. Using its own MiXCR run on the 5' RACE reads, TCRdb lists one record per CDR3 protein. In the table there are fewer than 350,000 distinct CDR3 sequences, more than 6.5% of which are singletons. This CDR3 spans 15 amino acids. Trimming cost V 2 bases and J 4 bases, with 14 bases left between them. Germline V CDR1 and CDR2: KGHSH, LQKENI. This specimen belongs to a study of identical twins. These data were also reused for a study on yellow fever vaccine responses in identical twins.

The rearrangement uses TRBV18 and TRBJ1-1, with unresolved D. The source material was memory (CD45RO+) T cells sorted from blood. The sequence derives from a woman between 18 and 30 years old in good health. CDR3 sequence: CASSPTRAESTEAFF. In DNA, the CDR3 is TGTGCCAGCTCACCAACACGGGCAGAGTCCACTGAAGCTTTCTTT.